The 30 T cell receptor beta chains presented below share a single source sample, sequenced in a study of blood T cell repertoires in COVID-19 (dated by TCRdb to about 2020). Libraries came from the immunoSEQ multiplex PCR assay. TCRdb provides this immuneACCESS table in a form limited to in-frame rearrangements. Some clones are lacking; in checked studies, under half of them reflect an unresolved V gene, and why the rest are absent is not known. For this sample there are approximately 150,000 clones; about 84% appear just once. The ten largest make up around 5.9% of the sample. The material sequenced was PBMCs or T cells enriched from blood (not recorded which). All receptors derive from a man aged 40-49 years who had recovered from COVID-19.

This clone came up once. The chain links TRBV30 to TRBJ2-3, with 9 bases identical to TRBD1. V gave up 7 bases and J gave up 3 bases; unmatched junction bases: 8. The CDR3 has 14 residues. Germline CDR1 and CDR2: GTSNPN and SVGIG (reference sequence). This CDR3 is CASTGTGRTDTQYF. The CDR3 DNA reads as TGTGCCTCCACCGGGACAGGGCGAACAGATACGCAGTATTTT.

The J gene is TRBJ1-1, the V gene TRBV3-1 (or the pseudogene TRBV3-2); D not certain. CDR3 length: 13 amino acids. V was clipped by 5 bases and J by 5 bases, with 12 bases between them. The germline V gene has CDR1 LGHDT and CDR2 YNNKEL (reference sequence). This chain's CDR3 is CASSAGERTEAFF. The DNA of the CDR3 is TGTGCCAGCAGCGCCGGGGAAAGGACTGAAGCTTTCTTT.

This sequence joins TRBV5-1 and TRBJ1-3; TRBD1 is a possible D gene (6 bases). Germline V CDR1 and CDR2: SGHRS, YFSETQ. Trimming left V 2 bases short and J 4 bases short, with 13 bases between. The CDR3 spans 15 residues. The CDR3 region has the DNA TGCGCCAGCAGCTTTCGAGGGGGGGACGGAAACACCATATATTTT. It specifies CASSFRGGDGNTIYF.

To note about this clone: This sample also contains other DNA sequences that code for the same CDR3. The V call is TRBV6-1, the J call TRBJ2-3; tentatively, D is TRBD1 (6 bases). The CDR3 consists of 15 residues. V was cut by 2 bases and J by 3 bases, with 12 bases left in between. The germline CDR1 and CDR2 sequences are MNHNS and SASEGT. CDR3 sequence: CASSELAGATDTQYF. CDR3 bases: TGTGCCAGCAGTGAACTCGCAGGGGCTACAGATACGCAGTATTTT.

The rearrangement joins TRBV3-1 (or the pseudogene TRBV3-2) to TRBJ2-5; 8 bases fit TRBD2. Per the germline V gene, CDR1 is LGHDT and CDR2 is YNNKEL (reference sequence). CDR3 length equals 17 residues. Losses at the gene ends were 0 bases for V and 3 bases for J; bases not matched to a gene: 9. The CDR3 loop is CASSQDLAGGGKETQYF. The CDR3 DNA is TGTGCCAGCAGCCAAGATCTTGCCGGGGGGGGCAAAGAGACCCAGTACTTC.

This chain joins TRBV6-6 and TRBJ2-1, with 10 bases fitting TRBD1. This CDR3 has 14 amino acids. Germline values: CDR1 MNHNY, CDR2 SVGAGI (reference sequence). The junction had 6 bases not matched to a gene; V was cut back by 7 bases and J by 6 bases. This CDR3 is CASTGTGAGNEQFF. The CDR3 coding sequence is TGTGCCAGCACCGGGACAGGGGCTGGCAATGAGCAGTTCTTC.

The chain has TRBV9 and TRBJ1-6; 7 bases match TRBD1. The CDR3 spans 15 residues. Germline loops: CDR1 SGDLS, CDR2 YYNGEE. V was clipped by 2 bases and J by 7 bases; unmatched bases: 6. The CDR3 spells CASSVQGVGNSPLHF. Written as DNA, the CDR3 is TGTGCCAGCAGCGTGCAGGGGGTAGGGAATTCACCCCTCCACTTT.

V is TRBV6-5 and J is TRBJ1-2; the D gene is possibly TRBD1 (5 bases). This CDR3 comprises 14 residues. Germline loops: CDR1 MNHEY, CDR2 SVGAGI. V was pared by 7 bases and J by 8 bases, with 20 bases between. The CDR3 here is CASTPGAGLRGYTF. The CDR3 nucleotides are TGTGCCAGCACCCCTGGGGCCGGCCTTCGGGGCTACACCTTC.

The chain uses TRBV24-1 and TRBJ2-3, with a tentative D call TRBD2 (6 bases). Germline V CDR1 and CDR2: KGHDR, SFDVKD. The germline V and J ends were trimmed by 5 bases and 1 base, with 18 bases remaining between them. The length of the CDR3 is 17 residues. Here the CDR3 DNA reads TGTGCCACCAGTGGTGGGAGGAGGGACGTGGGCACAGATACGCAGTATTTT. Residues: CATSGGRRDVGTDTQYF.

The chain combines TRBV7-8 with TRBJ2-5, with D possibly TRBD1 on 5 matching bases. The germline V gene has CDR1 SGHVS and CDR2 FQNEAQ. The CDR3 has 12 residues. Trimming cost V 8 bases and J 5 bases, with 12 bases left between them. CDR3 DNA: TGTGCCAGCCTCAAAAGGGGCGAGACCCAGTACTTC. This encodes CASLKRGETQYF.

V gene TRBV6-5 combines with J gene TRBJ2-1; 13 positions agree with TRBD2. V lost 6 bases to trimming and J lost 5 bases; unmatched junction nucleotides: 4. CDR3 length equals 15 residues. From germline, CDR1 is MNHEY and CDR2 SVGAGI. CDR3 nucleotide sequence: TGTGCCAGCAGCCCCGGGACTAGCGGGAACAATGAGCAGTTCTTC. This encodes CASSPGTSGNNEQFF.

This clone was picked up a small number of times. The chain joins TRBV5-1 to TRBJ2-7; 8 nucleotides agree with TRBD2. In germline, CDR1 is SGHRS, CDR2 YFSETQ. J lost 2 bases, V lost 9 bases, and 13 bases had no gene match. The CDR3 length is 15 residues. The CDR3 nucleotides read TGCGCCACCTCGCTTGGAACTAGCGGCACCTACGAGCAGTACTTC. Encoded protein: CATSLGTSGTYEQYF. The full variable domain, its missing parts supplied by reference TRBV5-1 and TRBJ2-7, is KAGVTQTPRYLIKTRGQQVTLSCSPISGHRSVSWYQQTPGQGLQFLFEYFSETQRNKGNFPGRFSGRQFSNSRSEMNVSTLELGDSALYLCATSLGTSGTYEQYFGPGTRLTVT.

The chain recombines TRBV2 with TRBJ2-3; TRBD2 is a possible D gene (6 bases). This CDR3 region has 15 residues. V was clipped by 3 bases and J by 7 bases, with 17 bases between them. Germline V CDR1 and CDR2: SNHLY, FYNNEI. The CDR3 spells CASSDIGGGGNTQYF. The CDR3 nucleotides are TGTGCCAGCAGTGACATCGGGGGAGGTGGGAATACGCAGTATTTT.

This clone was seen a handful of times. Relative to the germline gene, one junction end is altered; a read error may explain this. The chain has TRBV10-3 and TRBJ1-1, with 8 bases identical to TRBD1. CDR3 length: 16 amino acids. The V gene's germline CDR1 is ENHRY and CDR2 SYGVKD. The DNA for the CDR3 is TGTGCCATCAGTGAGTCCCGGACAGGGCAAAACAGTGAAGCTTTCTTT. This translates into CAISESRTGQNSEAFF.

CDR3 sequence (DNA): TGTGCCAGCAGCTTAGAAGGGACAGCCTTCACAGATACGCAGTATTTT. Protein product: CASSLEGTAFTDTQYF. The chain joins TRBV7-8 to TRBJ2-3, with 7 nucleotides matching TRBD1. The CDR3 is 16 residues long. Germline V lookup: CDR1 SGHVS, CDR2 FQNEAQ. V gave up 1 base and J gave up 2 bases; unmatched junction bases: 6.

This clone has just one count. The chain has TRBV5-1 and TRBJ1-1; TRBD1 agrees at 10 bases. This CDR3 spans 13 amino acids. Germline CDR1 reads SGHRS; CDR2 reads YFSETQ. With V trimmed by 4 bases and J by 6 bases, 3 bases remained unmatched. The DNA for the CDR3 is TGCGCCAGCAGCCCCGACAGGGGGCCTGAAGCTTTCTTT. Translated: CASSPDRGPEAFF.

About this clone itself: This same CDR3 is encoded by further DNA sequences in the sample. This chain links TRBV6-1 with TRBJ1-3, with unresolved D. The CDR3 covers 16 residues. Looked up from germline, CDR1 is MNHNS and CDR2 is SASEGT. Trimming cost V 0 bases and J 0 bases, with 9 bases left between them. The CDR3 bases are TGTGCCAGCAGTGAAGCGCCTGGAGCCTCTGGAAACACCATATATTTT. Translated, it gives CASSEAPGASGNTIYF.

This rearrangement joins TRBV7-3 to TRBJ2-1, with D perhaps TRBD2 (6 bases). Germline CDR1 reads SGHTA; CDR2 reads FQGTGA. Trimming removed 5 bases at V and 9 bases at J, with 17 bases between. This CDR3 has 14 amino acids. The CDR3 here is CASSPGGFVGEQFF. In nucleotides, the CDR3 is TGTGCCAGCAGCCCTGGGGGGTTCGTTGGTGAGCAGTTCTTC.

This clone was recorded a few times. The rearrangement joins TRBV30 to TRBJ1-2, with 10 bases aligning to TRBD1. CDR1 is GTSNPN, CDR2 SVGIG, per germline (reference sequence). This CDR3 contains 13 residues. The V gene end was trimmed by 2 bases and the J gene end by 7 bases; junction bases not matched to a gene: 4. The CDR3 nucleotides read TGTGCCTGGAGTCCGGGACAGGGGCTTGGCTACACCTTC. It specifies CAWSPGQGLGYTF.

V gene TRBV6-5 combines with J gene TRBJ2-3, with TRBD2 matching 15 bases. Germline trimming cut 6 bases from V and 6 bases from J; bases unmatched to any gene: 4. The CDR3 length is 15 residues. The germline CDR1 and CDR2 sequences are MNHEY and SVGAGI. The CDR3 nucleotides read TGTGCCAGCAGCTGGACTAGCGGGGGGGCTGATACGCAGTATTTT. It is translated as CASSWTSGGADTQYF.

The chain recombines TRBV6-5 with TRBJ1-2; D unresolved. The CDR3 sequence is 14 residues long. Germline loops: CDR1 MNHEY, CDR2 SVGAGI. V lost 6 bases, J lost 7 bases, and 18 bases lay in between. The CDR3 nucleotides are TGTGCCAGCAGCCCCCGGGCCGGGGAAGGTGGCTACACCTTC. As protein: CASSPRAGEGGYTF.

The CDR3 spells CASRGAAHNQPQHF. In nucleotides, the CDR3 is TGCGCCAGCAGGGGGGCGGCACATAATCAGCCCCAGCATTTT. This chain links TRBV10-1 with TRBJ1-5; a weak D match, TRBD1 (6 bases). V was clipped by 6 bases and J by 4 bases, with 13 bases between them. CDR1 is WNHNN and CDR2 is SYGVQD in the germline V gene (reference sequence). This CDR3 has 14 amino acids.

In DNA, the CDR3 is TGTGCCAGTAGCGGAAACAGGGGGTCCCCTGAAGCTTTCTTT. This codes for CASSGNRGSPEAFF. The chain recombines TRBV19 with TRBJ1-1, with 8 bases identical to TRBD1. V shed 6 bases, J shed 6 bases, and the junction held 9 bases outside the gene matches. From germline, CDR1 is LNHDA and CDR2 SQIVND (reference sequence). The CDR3 is made up of 14 amino acids. Supplemented by reference TRBV19 and TRBJ1-1, the full variable domain reads DGGITQSPKYLFRKEGQNVTLSCEQNLNHDAMYWYRQDPGQGLRLIYYSQIVNDFQKGDIAEGYSVSREKKESFPLTVTSAQKNPTAFYLCASSGNRGSPEAFFGQGTRLTVV.

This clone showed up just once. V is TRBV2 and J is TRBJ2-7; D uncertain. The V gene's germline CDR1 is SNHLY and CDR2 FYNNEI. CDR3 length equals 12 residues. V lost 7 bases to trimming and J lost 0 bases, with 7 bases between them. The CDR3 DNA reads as TGTGCCAGCAAACGGTACTCCTACGAGCAGTACTTC. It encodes CASKRYSYEQYF. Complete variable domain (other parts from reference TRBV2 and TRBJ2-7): EPEVTQTPSHQVTQMGQEVILRCVPISNHLYFYWYRQILGQKVEFLVSFYNNEISEKSEIFDDQFSVERPDGSNFTLKIRSTKLEDSAMYFCASKRYSYEQYFGPGTRLTVT.

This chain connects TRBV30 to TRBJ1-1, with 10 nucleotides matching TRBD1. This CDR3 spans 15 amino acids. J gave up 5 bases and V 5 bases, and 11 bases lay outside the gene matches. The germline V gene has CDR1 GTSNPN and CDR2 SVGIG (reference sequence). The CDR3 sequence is CAWDPGQGIGTEAFF. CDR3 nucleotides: TGTGCCTGGGACCCGGGACAGGGGATCGGAACTGAAGCTTTCTTT.

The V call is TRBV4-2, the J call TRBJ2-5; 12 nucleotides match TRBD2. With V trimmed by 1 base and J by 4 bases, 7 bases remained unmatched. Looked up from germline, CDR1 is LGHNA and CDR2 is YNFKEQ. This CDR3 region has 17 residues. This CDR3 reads CASSQGASGGAGETQYF. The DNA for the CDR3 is TGTGCCAGCAGCCAAGGGGCTAGCGGGGGGGCTGGAGAGACCCAGTACTTC.

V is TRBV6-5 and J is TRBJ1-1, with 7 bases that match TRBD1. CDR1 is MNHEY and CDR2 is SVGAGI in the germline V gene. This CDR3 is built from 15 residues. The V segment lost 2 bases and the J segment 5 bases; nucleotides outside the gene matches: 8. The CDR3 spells CASSYPDRAKTEAFF. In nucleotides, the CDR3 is TGTGCCAGCAGTTACCCTGACAGGGCCAAGACTGAAGCTTTCTTT.

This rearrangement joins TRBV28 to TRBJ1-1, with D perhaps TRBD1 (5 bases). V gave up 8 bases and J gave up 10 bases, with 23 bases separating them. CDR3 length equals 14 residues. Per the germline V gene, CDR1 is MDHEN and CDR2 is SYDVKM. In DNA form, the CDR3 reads TGTGCCAGCCGCCCCAGGGAGGTGGACGTAGGAGCTTTCTTT. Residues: CASRPREVDVGAFF.

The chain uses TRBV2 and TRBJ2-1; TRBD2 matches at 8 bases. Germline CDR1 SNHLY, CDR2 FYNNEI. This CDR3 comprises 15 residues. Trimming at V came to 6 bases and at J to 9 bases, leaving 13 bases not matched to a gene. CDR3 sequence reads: CASRVGTNRGGEQFF. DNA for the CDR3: TGTGCCAGCAGGGTAGGGACTAATCGGGGGGGTGAGCAGTTCTTC.

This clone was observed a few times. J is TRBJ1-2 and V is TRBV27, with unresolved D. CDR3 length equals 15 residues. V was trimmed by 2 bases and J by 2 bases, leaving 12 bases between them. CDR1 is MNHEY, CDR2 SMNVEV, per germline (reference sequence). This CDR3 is CASSLDTTSNYGYTF. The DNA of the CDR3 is TGTGCCAGCAGTTTAGACACGACCAGCAACTATGGCTACACCTTC.